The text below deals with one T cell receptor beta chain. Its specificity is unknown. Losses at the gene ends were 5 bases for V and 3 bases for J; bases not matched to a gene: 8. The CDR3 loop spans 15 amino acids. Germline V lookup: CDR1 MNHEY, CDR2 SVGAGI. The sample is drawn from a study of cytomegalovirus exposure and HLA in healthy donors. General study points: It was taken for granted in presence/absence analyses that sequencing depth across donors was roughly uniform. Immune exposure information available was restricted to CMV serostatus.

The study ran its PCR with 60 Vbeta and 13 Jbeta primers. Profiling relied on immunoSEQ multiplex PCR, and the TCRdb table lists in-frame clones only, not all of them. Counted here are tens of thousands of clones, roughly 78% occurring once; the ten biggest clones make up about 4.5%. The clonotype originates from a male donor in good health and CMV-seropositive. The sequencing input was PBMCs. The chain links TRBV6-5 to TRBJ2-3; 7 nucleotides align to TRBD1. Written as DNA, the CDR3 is TGTGCCAGCAGTCTCCGGGACAGTGGGACAGATACGCAGTATTTT. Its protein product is CASSLRDSGTDTQYF.